A single sample is the source of the 22 T cell receptor beta chains below, sequenced in a study of blood T cells in healthy people across ages. A sample-barcoded 5' primer and a J-beta primer mix were used in a second PCR of roughly 7 to 12 cycles. MiXCR, applied by TCRdb to the 5' RACE reads, yields one record per CDR3 protein. The sample gives fewer than 750,000 distinct CDR3 sequences, around 52% of which show up once; about 14% is in the top ten. The source material was blood. These receptors were taken from an elderly woman in good health.

In its sample, this clonotype was seen many times. The chain is built from TRBV20-1 and TRBJ2-1; D unresolved. The V and J ends lost 1 base and 0 bases respectively, with 16 bases between them. Germline V lookup: CDR1 DFQATT, CDR2 SNEGSKA (reference sequence). The CDR3 has 17 amino acids. CDR3: CSARVIASRSSYNEQFF. The CDR3 nucleotides are TGCAGTGCTAGAGTCATAGCTTCGCGAAGCTCCTACAATGAGCAGTTCTTC.

This clonotype was counted a single time. The V call is TRBV18, the J call TRBJ2-5, with TRBD1 matching over 10 bases. The CDR3 has 16 amino acids. V was clipped by 0 bases and J by 11 bases; unmatched bases: 12. Germline lookup yields CDR1 KGHSH and CDR2 LQKENI. This chain's CDR3 is CASSPPGTGVYNEQYF. In nucleotides, the CDR3 is TGTGCCAGCTCACCACCTGGGACAGGGGTCTACAATGAGCAGTACTTC.

In its sample, this clonotype was seen once. V and J are TRBV18 and TRBJ2-1; TRBD2 is a possible D gene (5 bases). The J call is in doubt because the DNA end fits TRBJ2-7 better. The CDR3 covers 13 residues. Germline CDR1 and CDR2: KGHSH and LQKENI. CDR3 bases: TGTGCCAGCTCACAGCTGAGGGACTACGAGCAGTACTTC. Protein product: CASSQLRDYEQYF.

To note about this clonotype: A much larger clonotype is one base distant, so this may be a read error. Here the CDR3 reads CASSYATGRDTEAFF. DNA for the CDR3: TGTGCCAGCAGCTACGCCACGGGGCGCGACACTGAAGCTTTCTTT. The chain has TRBV5-8 and TRBJ1-1, with D perhaps TRBD1 (5 bases). Germline V gene sequence: CDR1 SGHTS, CDR2 YDEGEE. This CDR3 has 15 amino acids. Trimming took 3 bases from V and 3 from J, leaving 15 bases between them.

The chain joins TRBV15 to TRBJ2-1; 9 positions agree with TRBD1. Losses at the gene ends were 5 bases for V and 5 bases for J; bases not matched to a gene: 7. The CDR3 has 15 residues. Germline lookup yields CDR1 LNHNV and CDR2 YYDKDF (reference sequence). CDR3 region: CATSLIGTGHNEQFF. The CDR3 nucleotides read TGTGCCACCAGCTTAATTGGGACAGGGCACAATGAGCAGTTCTTC.

Notes on this clonotype: One base away lies a much larger clone, so this may be a sequencing read error. This chain joins TRBV12-3 or TRBV12-4 and TRBJ1-1, with unresolved D. With 2 bases removed from V and 4 bases from J, the gap between germline ends came to 5 bases. The CDR3 has 12 residues. CDR3 in amino acids: CASSLWGTEAFF. Written as DNA, the CDR3 is TGTGCCAGCAGTTTATGGGGCACTGAAGCTTTCTTT.

In its sample, this clonotype was seen once. The V gene is TRBV2, the J gene TRBJ1-5; TRBD1 agrees at 9 bases. Per the germline V gene, CDR1 is SNHLY and CDR2 is FYNNEI. CDR3 size: 15 residues. V lost 7 bases, J lost 7 bases, and 11 bases stayed unmatched. Written as DNA, the CDR3 is TGTGCCAGCACATTAGCGACAGGGGGTAGACAGCCCCAGCATTTT. Its protein is CASTLATGGRQPQHF.

The chain couples TRBV7-2 to TRBJ2-1, with 16 bases aligning to TRBD2. Trimming removed 8 bases from V and 6 bases from J; junction bases left unmatched: 16. Germline V gives CDR1 SGHTA, CDR2 FQGNSA. CDR3 length: 19 amino acids. In DNA, the CDR3 is TGTGCCAGCTCCAAACGGGGACTAGCGGGGGGGTATATTGTCAATGAGCAGTTCTTC. Its translation: CASSKRGLAGGYIVNEQFF.

This clonotype showed up many times. The chain is built from TRBV12-3 or TRBV12-4 and TRBJ1-2; possibly TRBD1 for D (5 bases). The length of the CDR3 is 13 residues. V was cut by 8 bases and J by 4 bases, with 14 bases left in between. CDR3 residues: CASGPDKGYGYTF. The CDR3 region has the DNA TGTGCCAGCGGGCCGGACAAAGGCTATGGCTACACCTTC.

In this sample, this clonotype turned up a few times. The chain recombines TRBV20-1 with TRBJ1-1; 8 bases align to TRBD1. J was trimmed by 10 bases and V by 0 bases; bases with no gene match: 10. The CDR3 totals 14 residues. Germline CDR1 reads DFQATT; CDR2 reads SNEGSKA (reference sequence). The DNA of the CDR3 is TGCAGTGCTAGAGATCCAGGGGGCGGCAGGAGAGCTTTCTTT. This encodes CSARDPGGGRRAFF.

This clonotype was seen ten or more times. The chain uses TRBV5-1 and TRBJ2-3; tentatively, D is TRBD1 (6 bases). Trimming removed 4 bases from V and 0 bases from J, with 9 bases in between. Germline V gene sequence: CDR1 SGHRS, CDR2 YFSETQ. This CDR3 has 14 amino acids. CDR3 amino acids: CASSRTESTDTQYF. The CDR3 nucleotides are TGCGCCAGCAGCCGGACAGAAAGCACAGATACGCAGTATTTT.

The J gene is TRBJ2-7, the V gene TRBV28; no clear D gene. The V gene lost 8 bases and the J gene lost 5 bases, with 13 bases spanning the gap. CDR3 size: 12 residues. Germline values: CDR1 MDHEN, CDR2 SYDVKM. The CDR3 sequence is CASRNLDDEQYF. The DNA of the CDR3 is TGTGCCAGCCGAAACTTAGACGACGAGCAGTACTTC.

The rearrangement joins TRBV7-2 to TRBJ2-5; D possibly corresponds to TRBD2 (5 bases). The CDR3 has 14 amino acids. V was cut by 2 bases and J by 1 base, with 8 bases left in between. The germline V gene has CDR1 SGHTA and CDR2 FQGNSA. DNA of the CDR3: TGTGCCAGCAGCTTAACTAGGGTCCAAGAGACCCAGTACTTC. Encoded protein: CASSLTRVQETQYF.

The rearrangement uses TRBV20-1 and TRBJ2-3; 10 nucleotides agree with TRBD2. The CDR3 contains 15 residues. With 4 bases clipped from V and 1 base from J, the junction kept 5 bases outside the gene matches. Germline V lookup: CDR1 DFQATT, CDR2 SNEGSKA (reference sequence). The CDR3 DNA follows: TGCAGTGCTATAGGACTAGCGGTCGGCACAGATACGCAGTATTTT. This translates into CSAIGLAVGTDTQYF.

The gene calls are TRBV9 and TRBJ2-1, with 10 bases identical to TRBD1. The germline V gene encodes CDR1 SGDLS and CDR2 YYNGEE. The CDR3 extends over 17 amino acids. With 4 bases clipped from V and 7 bases from J, the junction kept 14 bases outside the gene matches. The CDR3 loop is CASSRKTGGGSWNEQFF. Written as DNA, the CDR3 is TGTGCCAGCAGCCGTAAGACAGGGGGCGGGAGTTGGAATGAGCAGTTCTTC.

This clonotype has a count of ten or more. J is TRBJ1-1 and V is TRBV28; no clear D. The CDR3 runs to 11 residues. Germline CDR1 reads MDHEN; CDR2 reads SYDVKM. Trimming took 2 bases from V and 4 from J, leaving 2 bases between them. CDR3 nucleotide sequence: TGTGCCAGCAGTTTAATCACTGAAGCTTTCTTT. Encoded protein: CASSLITEAFF.

There are many counts of this clonotype. This sequence joins TRBV10-3 and TRBJ2-5; D assignment may be TRBD1 or TRBD2 (5 bases each). The CDR3 sequence is 13 residues long. Germline CDR1 is ENHRY and CDR2 is SYGVKD. Trimming took 2 bases from V and 1 from J, leaving 5 bases between them. The CDR3 DNA sequence: TGTGCCATCAGTGAGGGGGGCCAAGAGACCCAGTACTTC. Protein sequence: CAISEGGQETQYF.

This clonotype was counted a few times. J is TRBJ2-2 and V is TRBV5-1, with TRBD2 identical over 13 bases. Germline lookup yields CDR1 SGHRS and CDR2 YFSETQ. The V gene end was trimmed by 4 bases and the J gene end by 5 bases; junction bases not matched to a gene: 14. This CDR3 has 19 residues. CDR3: CASSPDLKLAGGPTGELFF. The CDR3 bases are TGCGCCAGCAGCCCCGACTTGAAACTAGCGGGAGGGCCGACCGGGGAGCTGTTTTTT.

This clonotype was found a few times. A much larger clone differs by one base, so this may be a read error. The conserved phenylalanine or tryptophan is not found at the CDR3 terminus, so this likely reflects a read error. The J gene is TRBJ2-1, the V gene TRBV29-1; a possible D gene is TRBD1 (5 bases). The CDR3 is 13 amino acids. The V end lost 3 bases, the J end lost 9 bases, and 15 bases lay between the germline ends. The germline CDR1 and CDR2 sequences are SQVTM and ANQGSEA. DNA for the CDR3: TGCAGCGTTGAGACAGTGCGGATCGGTGAGCAGTTCTTA. Translated, it gives CSVETVRIGEQFL.

This chain links TRBV20-1 with TRBJ2-7; maybe TRBD2 (5 bases). Per germline, CDR1 DFQATT and CDR2 SNEGSKA (reference sequence). V lost 7 bases and J 2 bases, leaving 15 bases between the germline ends. The CDR3 is made up of 13 amino acids. The CDR3 DNA reads as TGCAGTGGCCAAGTTCCGGGAACCTACGAGCAGTACTTC. Its translation is CSGQVPGTYEQYF.

The CDR3 spells CASSFGSQPQHF. CDR3 bases: TGTGCCAGCAGCTTCGGCAGCCAGCCCCAGCATTTT. The rearrangement links TRBV7-9 to TRBJ1-5; D ambiguous. V lost 3 bases to trimming and J lost 7 bases, with 7 bases between them. The CDR3 sequence is 12 residues long. Germline V CDR1 and CDR2: SEHNR, FQNEAQ (reference sequence).

This clonotype showed up many times. Compared with germline, one end of the junction differs, possibly owing to a read error. This chain links TRBV27 with TRBJ1-5, with TRBD1 as a possible D gene (6 bases). This CDR3 is 16 amino acids long. In germline, CDR1 is MNHEY, CDR2 SMNVEV (reference sequence). The chain's CDR3 is CASSVPRDNVNRPQHF. As DNA, the CDR3 is TGTGCCAGCAGTGTGCCCCGGGACAATGTGAATCGGCCCCAGCATTTT.